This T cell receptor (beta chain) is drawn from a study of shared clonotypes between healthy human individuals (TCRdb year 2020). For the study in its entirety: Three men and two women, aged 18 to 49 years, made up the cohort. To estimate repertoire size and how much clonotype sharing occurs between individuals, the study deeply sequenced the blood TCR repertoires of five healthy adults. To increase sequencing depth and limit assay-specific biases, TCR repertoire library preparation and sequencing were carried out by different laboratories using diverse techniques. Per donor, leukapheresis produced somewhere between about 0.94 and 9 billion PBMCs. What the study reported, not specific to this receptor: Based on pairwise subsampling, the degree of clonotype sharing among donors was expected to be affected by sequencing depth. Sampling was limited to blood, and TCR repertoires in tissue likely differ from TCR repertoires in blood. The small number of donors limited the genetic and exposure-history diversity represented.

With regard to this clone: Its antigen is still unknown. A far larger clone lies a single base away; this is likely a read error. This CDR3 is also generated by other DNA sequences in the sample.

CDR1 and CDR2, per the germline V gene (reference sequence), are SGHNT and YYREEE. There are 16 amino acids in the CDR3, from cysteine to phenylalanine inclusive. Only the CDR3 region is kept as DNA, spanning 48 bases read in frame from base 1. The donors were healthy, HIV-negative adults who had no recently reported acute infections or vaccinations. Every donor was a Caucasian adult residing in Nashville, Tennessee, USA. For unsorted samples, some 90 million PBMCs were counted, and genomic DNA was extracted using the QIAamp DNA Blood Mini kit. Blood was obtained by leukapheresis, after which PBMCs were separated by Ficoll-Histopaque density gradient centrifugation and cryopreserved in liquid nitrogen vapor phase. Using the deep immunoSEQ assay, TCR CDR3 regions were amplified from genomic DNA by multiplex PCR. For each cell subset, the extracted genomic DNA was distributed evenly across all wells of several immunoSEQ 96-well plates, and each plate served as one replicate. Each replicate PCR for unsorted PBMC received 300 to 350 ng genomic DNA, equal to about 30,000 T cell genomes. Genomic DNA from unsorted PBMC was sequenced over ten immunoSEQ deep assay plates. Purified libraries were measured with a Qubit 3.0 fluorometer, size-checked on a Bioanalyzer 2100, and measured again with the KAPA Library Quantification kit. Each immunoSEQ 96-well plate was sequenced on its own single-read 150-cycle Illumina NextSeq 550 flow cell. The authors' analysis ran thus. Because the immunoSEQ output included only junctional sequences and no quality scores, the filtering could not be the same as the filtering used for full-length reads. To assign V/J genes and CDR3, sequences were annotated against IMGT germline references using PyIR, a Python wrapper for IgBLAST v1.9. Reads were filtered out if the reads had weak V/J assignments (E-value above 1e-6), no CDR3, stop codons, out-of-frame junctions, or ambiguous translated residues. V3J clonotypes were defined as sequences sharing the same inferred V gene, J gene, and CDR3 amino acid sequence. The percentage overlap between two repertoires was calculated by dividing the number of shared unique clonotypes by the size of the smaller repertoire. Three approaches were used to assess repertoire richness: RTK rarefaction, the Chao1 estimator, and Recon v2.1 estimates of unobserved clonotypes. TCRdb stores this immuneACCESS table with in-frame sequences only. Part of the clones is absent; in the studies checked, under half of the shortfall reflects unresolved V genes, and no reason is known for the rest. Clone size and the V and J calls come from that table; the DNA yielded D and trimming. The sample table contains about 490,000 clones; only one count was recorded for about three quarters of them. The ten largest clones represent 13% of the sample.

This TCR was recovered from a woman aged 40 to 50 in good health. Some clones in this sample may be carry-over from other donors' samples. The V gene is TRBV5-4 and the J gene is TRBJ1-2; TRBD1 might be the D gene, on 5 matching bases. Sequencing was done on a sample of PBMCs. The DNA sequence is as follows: TGTGCCAGCAGCCCGGACAATGGGTTATTGAACTATGGCTATACCTTC. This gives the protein CASSPDNGLLNYGYTF.